A selection of T cell receptor beta chains follows, all from one sample in a study of cytomegalovirus exposure and HLA in healthy donors. This table comes from immunoSEQ multiplex PCR, and its TCRdb copy is limited to in-frame clones, with some not included. The data contain approximately 140,000 clones, about four fifths of them singletons. Material: PBMCs. These receptor sequences come from a male donor in good health and CMV-seronegative. Each CDR3 is given with its conserved first and last residue. A D gene is named only where the DNA matches it firmly. For some rows the clone size is stated as once, few or many, or as a class when expanded; others skip it.

D	V	J	size	CDR3	DNA
.	TRBV15	TRBJ2-7	once	CATSRGVGGEGSYEQYF	TGTGCCACCAGCAGAGGGGTGGGGGGTGAGGGAAGCTACGAGCAGTACTTC
.	TRBV19	TRBJ2-7	once	CASSGTLTYEQYF	TGTGCCAGTAGTGGGACACTTACCTACGAGCAGTACTTC
.	TRBV7-7	TRBJ2-5	.	CASSLAGTEGETQYF	TGTGCTAGCAGCTTAGCCGGGACTGAAGGGGAGACCCAGTACTTC
TRBD1	TRBV4-2	TRBJ1-4	.	CASSQGETGDEKLFF	TGTGCCAGCAGCCAAGGGGAAACAGGGGACGAAAAACTGTTTTTT
.	TRBV29-1	TRBJ2-5	.	CSVVQGLGETQYF	TGCAGCGTTGTTCAGGGGCTGGGAGAGACCCAGTACTTC
TRBD2	TRBV9	TRBJ2-3	.	CASSVPGGDTQYF	TGTGCCAGCAGCGTACCGGGGGGGGATACGCAGTATTTT
.	TRBV19	TRBJ1-5	few	CATDTRDSNQPQHF	TGTGCCACGGACACCCGAGATAGCAATCAGCCCCAGCATTTT
TRBD2	TRBV15	TRBJ2-1	.	CATSISGRYNEQFF	TGTGCCACCAGCATTAGCGGGAGGTACAATGAGCAGTTCTTC
TRBD2	TRBV7-9	TRBJ2-1	.	CASITTSGRAHHLF	TGTGCCAGCATCACGACTAGCGGGAGGGCCCATCATCTCTTC
TRBD2	TRBV7-7	TRBJ2-7	.	CASSYGGLAGPSLLGGQYF	TGTGCTAGCAGCTACGGGGGACTAGCGGGACCTTCCCTCCTTGGGGGGCAGTACTTC
TRBD1	TRBV6-1	TRBJ1-4	.	CASSGRDRRLEKLFF	TGTGCCAGCAGTGGCAGGGACAGGCGGTTGGAAAAACTGTTTTTT
.	TRBV6-1	TRBJ1-4	.	CASTEFGGLGEKLFF	TGTGCCAGCACCGAATTCGGGGGGCTAGGGGAAAAACTGTTTTTT
TRBD1	TRBV4-1	TRBJ2-7	.	CASSQDATGVSNEQYF	TGCGCCAGCAGCCAAGATGCGACAGGGGTTTCCAACGAGCAGTACTTC
.	TRBV7-9	TRBJ2-6	.	CASSLEETGANVLTF	TGTGCCAGCAGCTTAGAAGAGACTGGGGCCAACGTCCTGACTTTC
.	TRBV27	TRBJ1-5	once	CASSLRLPQNQPQHF	TGTGCCAGCAGTTTACGTCTTCCCCAGAATCAGCCCCAGCATTTT
.	TRBV14	TRBJ2-1	once	CASSIGGPVTYNEQFF	TGTGCCAGCAGCATCGGGGGGCCGGTAACCTACAATGAGCAGTTCTTC
TRBD1	TRBV9	TRBJ1-2	.	CASSVAKTGDGYTF	TGTGCCAGCAGCGTAGCGAAAACAGGGGATGGCTACACCTTC
TRBD2	TRBV15	TRBJ2-1	.	CATSREGLADNEQFF	TGTGCCACCAGCAGAGAGGGACTAGCTGACAATGAGCAGTTCTTC